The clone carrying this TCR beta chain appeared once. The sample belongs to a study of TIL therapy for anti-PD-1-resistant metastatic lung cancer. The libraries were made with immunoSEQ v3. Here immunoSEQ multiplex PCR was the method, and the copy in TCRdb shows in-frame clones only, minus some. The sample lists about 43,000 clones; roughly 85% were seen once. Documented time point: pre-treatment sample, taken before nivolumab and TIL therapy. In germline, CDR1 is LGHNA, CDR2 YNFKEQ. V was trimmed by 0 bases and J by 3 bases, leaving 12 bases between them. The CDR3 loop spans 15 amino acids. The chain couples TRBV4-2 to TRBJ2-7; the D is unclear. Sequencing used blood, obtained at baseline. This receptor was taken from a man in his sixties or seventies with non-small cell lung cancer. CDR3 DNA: TGTGCCAGCAGCCAAGACTTGACTGGGCGCTACGAGCAGTACTTC. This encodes CASSQDLTGRYEQYF.